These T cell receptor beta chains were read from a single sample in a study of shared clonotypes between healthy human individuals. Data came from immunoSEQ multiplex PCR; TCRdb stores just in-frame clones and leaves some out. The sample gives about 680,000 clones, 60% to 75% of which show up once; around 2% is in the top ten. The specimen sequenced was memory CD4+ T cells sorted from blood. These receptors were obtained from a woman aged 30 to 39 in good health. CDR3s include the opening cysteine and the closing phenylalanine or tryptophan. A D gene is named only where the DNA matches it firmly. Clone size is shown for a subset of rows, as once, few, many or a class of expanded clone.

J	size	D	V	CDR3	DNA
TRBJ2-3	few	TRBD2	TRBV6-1	CASSDLAGGSDTQYF	TGTGCCAGCAGTGACCTAGCGGGAGGATCCGATACGCAGTATTTT
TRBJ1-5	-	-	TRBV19	CASSNNRIGNQPQHF	TGTGCCAGTAGCAATAACAGGATTGGCAATCAGCCCCAGCATTTT
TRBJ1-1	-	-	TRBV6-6	CASRPGGRYRNTEAFF	TGTGCCAGCAGGCCCGGTGGACGGTACCGGAACACTGAAGCTTTCTTT
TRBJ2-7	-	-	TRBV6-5	CASSYNQREQYF	TGTGCCAGCAGTTATAACCAGCGGGAGCAGTACTTC
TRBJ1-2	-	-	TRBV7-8	CASSFDSGGYTF	TGTGCCAGCAGCTTTGACAGCGGTGGCTACACCTTC
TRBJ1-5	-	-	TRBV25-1	CASSESTLDSLSNQPQHF	TGTGCCAGCAGTGAATCCACCCTGGACAGCCTTAGCAATCAGCCCCAGCATTTT
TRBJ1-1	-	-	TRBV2	CASGGVKLYTEAFF	TGTGCCAGCGGGGGGGTTAAACTCTACACTGAAGCTTTCTTT
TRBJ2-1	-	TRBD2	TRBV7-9	CASSLLAGVMRNEQFF	TGTGCCAGCAGCTTACTAGCGGGAGTAATGAGGAATGAGCAGTTCTTC
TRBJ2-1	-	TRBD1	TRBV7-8	CASSSRDRDYNEQFF	TGTGCCAGCAGCTCCCGGGACAGGGACTACAATGAGCAGTTCTTC
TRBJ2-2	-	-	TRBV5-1	CASSFLAGNTGELFF	TGCGCCAGCAGCTTCCTCGCGGGGAACACCGGGGAGCTGTTTTTT
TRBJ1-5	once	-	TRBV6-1	CASSEPGDSNQPQHF	TGTGCCAGCAGTGAACCCGGAGATAGCAATCAGCCCCAGCATTTT
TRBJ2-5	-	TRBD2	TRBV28	CASSGLAGETQYF	TGTGCCAGCAGTGGACTAGCCGGGGAGACCCAGTACTTC
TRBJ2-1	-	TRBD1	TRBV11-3	CASGRQGSNEQFF	TGTGCCAGCGGAAGACAGGGGTCGAATGAGCAGTTCTTC
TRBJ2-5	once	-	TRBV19	CASSIVYGSGFRKTQYF	TGTGCCAGTAGTATCGTCTACGGATCGGGATTTAGGAAGACCCAGTACTTC
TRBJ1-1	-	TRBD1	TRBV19	CASSISGGRGAEAFF	TGTGCCAGTAGTATAAGTGGCGGCAGGGGGGCTGAAGCTTTCTTT
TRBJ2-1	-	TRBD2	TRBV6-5	CASSYSSGSTGNEQFF	TGTGCCAGCAGTTATTCCAGCGGGAGTACAGGTAATGAGCAGTTCTTC
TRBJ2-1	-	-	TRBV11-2	CASSLVGLLGNEQFF	TGTGCCAGCAGCTTAGTCGGACTATTGGGCAATGAGCAGTTCTTC
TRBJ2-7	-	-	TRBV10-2	CASSESTRERHYEQYF	TGCGCCAGCAGTGAGTCTACCCGGGAGAGGCACTACGAGCAGTACTTC
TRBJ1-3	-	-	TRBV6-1	CASSEGGSSGNTIYF	TGTGCCAGCAGTGAAGGAGGCAGCTCTGGAAACACCATATATTTT
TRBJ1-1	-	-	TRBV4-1	CASSHPVRNTEAFF	TGCGCCAGCAGCCACCCAGTCAGGAACACTGAAGCTTTCTTT
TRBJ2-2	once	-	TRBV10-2	CASSGGLPWDTGELFF	TGCGCCAGCAGTGGTGGTCTTCCTTGGGACACCGGGGAGCTGTTTTTT
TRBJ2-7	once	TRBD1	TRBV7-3	CASSPAPGQGYEQYF	TGTGCCAGCAGTCCCGCCCCGGGACAGGGTTACGAGCAGTACTTC